This T cell receptor (beta chain) was recorded in a study of blood T cells in healthy people across ages. This CDR3 spans 15 amino acids. The V and J ends lost 4 bases and 14 bases, in that order; junction bases with no gene match: 16. Germline lookup yields CDR1 MNHEY and CDR2 SVGEGT. Alongside a J-beta primer mix, a sample-barcoded 5' primer served in a second PCR lasting roughly 6 to 12 cycles. Every sample gave at least 3 million paired-end reads containing CDR3. TCRdb passed the 5' RACE reads through MiXCR, listing each CDR3 protein once. The data show more than 700,000 distinct CDR3 sequences, with 53% seen just once and approximately 40% held by the top ten.

The TCR was taken from an elderly man in good health. The chain employs TRBV6-2 or TRBV6-3 and TRBJ2-3, with 9 positions matching TRBD1. Sequenced material: blood. CDR3 sequence: CASSFGQGFVRYAYF. The DNA for the CDR3 is TGTGCCAGCAGTTTTGGACAGGGGTTTGTCAGATACGCGTATTTT.